Here is one TCR beta chain with its context. The antigen is unknown. This sample stems from a study of early T cells in non-severe SARS-CoV-2 infection. Study as a whole: Sequencing was performed on bulk RNA from unsorted whole blood, leaving chains unpaired. Points from the study as a whole: Matching with VDJdb favored anti-spike CD8 responses (missing private and CD4 specificities).

The CDR3 extends over 14 amino acids. The V gene lost 4 bases and the J gene lost 6 bases, with 13 bases spanning the gap. Germline values: CDR1 MNHEY, CDR2 SVGEGT. Attachment of unique molecular identifiers was made to individual cDNA molecules. TCRdb reprocessed the 5' RACE reads via MiXCR and lists one record per CDR3 protein. The sample has tens of thousands of distinct CDR3 sequences; roughly 7.9% are singletons. The receptor was isolated from an adult who was a healthcare worker with PCR-confirmed SARS-CoV-2 infection or an uninfected control (not recorded which). The rearrangement uses TRBV6-2 or TRBV6-3 and TRBJ1-5; D is ambiguous. The sequenced sample was whole blood, obtained at baseline. CDR3 DNA: TGTGCCAGCAGTTCCCAGTGGTACGGTCAGCCCCAGCATTTT. Its translation is CASSSQWYGQPQHF.